The T cell receptor beta chain described here comes from a study of technical replicates of blood from a handful of donors. The table came from immunoSEQ multiplex PCR; TCRdb's copy has only in-frame clones and leaves some out. The data contain 85,000 to 100,000 clones, nearly 97% of them singletons. The TCR sequence derives from a human donor in good health. The sequencing input was T cells isolated from PBMCs.

The CDR3 DNA sequence: TGTGCCAGCAACATGGGACAGGGTGCCGGGGAGCTGTTTTTT. Protein product: CASNMGQGAGELFF. The chain recombines TRBV5-4 with TRBJ2-2; 9 nucleotides align to TRBD1. After removal of 6 bases from V and 6 bases from J, the junction contained 6 bases not matched to a gene. Germline assignment: CDR1 SGHNT and CDR2 YYREEE (reference sequence). This CDR3 has 14 amino acids.